This TCR beta chain is drawn from a study of lymphopenia after photon versus proton radiotherapy. Regarding the study as a whole: A bigger post-nadir fall in TCR diversity correlated inversely with survival time in deceased patients. Survival link was tested only in deceased patients; proton benefit remains a possibility. After the lymphocyte nadir, photon-treated repertoires showed oligoclonal expansion, especially of CD8+ Temra cells. Proton therapy kept repertoires fairly stable, unlike photons, which gained effector/memory cells.

This CDR3 contains 11 residues. Unmatched junction bases numbered 6, after V lost 5 bases and J lost 15 bases. From germline, CDR1 is SGHAT and CDR2 FQNNGV. The method was immunoSEQ multiplex PCR; TCRdb's version includes in-frame clones alone and lacks a portion of them. Of roughly 64,000 clones in the sample, approximately 86% are singletons; the top ten hold around 13%. A note on this clone: The antigen remains unidentified.

This clonotype originated in a man aged 80 or over with esophageal cancer. The chain carries TRBV11-2 and TRBJ2-1; TRBD1 matches at 8 bases. The starting material was peripheral blood, obtained from a patient treated with proton-based radiotherapy. CDR3 in DNA: TGTGCCAGCAGCGTAGGGACAGGAAGGTTCTTC. Protein: CASSVGTGRFF.